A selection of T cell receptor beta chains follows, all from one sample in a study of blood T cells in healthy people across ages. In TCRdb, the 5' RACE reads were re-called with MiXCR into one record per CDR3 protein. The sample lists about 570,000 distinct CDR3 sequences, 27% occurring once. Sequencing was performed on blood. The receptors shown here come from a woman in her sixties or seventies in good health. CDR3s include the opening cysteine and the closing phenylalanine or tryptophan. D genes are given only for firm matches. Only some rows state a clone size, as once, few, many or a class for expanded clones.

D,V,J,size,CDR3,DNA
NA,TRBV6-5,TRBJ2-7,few,CASTGLDGKGEQYF,TGTGCCAGCACTGGACTGGACGGGAAGGGCGAGCAGTACTTC
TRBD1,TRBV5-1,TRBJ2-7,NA,CASSFSQGVFYEQYF,TGCGCCAGCAGCTTTTCCCAGGGGGTTTTCTACGAGCAGTACTTC
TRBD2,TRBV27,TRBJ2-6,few,CASQAGVSAGANVLTF,TGTGCCAGCCAAGCGGGGGTGTCGGCTGGGGCCAACGTCCTGACTTTC
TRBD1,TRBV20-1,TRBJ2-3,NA,CSAEQGGTDTQYF,TGCAGTGCTGAGCAGGGGGGCACAGATACGCAGTATTTT
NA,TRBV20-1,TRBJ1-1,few,CSAQNRATVSVEAFF,TGCAGTGCCCAGAACAGGGCGACTGTTTCGGTTGAAGCTTTCTTT
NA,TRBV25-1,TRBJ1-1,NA,CASSDMGAGTEAFF,TGTGCCAGCAGTGATATGGGGGCTGGAACTGAAGCTTTCTTT
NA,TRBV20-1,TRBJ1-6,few,CSATGPSSYNSPLHF,TGCAGTGCGACAGGCCCGAGCTCCTATAATTCACCCCTCCACTTT
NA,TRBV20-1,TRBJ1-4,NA,CSAVQGGGNEKLFF,TGCAGTGCTGTGCAGGGCGGGGGGAATGAAAAACTGTTTTTT
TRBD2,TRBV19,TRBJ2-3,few,CASSTHASKGLWTQYF,TGTGCCAGTAGTACCCACGCATCCAAGGGACTATGGACGCAGTATTTT
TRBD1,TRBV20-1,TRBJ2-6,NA,CSAIGGAAGANVLTF,TGCAGTGCTATAGGGGGCGCGGCTGGGGCCAACGTCCTGACTTTC
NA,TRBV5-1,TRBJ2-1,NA,CASSLAESGSYNEQFF,TGCGCCAGCAGCTTAGCCGAGAGCGGCTCCTACAATGAGCAGTTCTTC
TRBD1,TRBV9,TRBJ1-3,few,CASGTGPGNTVYF,TGTGCCAGCGGGACAGGACCTGGAAACACCGTATATTTT
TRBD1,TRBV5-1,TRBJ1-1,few,CASSSGGGGRGEAFF,TGCGCCAGCAGCTCTGGCGGAGGGGGCAGAGGTGAAGCTTTCTTT
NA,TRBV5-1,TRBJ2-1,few,CASSLDIRDEQFF,TGCGCCAGCAGCCTGGATATCCGGGATGAGCAGTTCTTC
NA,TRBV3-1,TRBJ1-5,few,CASSSGLQPQHF,TGTGCCAGCAGCTCGGGACTTCAGCCCCAGCATTTT
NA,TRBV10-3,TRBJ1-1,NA,CAISKQGGEAFF,TGTGCCATCAGTAAGCAGGGTGGAGAAGCTTTCTTT
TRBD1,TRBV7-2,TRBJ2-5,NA,CASSLARWTGKTQYF,TGTGCCAGCAGCTTAGCGCGGTGGACAGGGAAGACCCAGTACTTC
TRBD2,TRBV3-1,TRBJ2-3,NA,CASSQEGLAGDEDTQYF,TGTGCCAGCAGCCAAGAGGGACTAGCGGGGGATGAGGATACGCAGTATTTT
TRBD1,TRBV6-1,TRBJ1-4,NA,CASSDTGQGYEKLFF,TGTGCCAGCAGTGACACAGGACAGGGTTATGAAAAACTGTTTTTT
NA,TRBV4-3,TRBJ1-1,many,CASSQGLKGAEAFF,TGCGCCAGCAGCCAAGGTCTAAAGGGCGCTGAAGCTTTCTTT
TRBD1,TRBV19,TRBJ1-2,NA,CASTSGQERYGYTF,TGTGCCAGTACCTCTGGACAGGAACGCTATGGCTACACCTTC
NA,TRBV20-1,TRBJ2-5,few,CSASIRGETQYF,TGCAGTGCTAGTATCCGAGGCGAGACCCAGTACTTC
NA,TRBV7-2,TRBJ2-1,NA,CASSPTYSRSYNEQFF,TGTGCCAGCAGCCCCACTTATTCCCGGTCCTACAATGAGCAGTTCTTC
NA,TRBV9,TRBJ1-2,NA,CASSVGGNYTF,TGTGCCAGCAGCGTTGGGGGAAACTACACCTTC
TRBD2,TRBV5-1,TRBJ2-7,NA,CASSFETSGARKQYF,TGCGCCAGCAGCTTTGAGACTAGCGGGGCGCGGAAGCAGTACTTC
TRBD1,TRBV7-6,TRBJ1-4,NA,CASSLWTGSGELFF,TGTGCCAGCAGCTTGTGGACAGGGAGTGGGGAACTGTTTTTT
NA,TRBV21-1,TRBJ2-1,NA,CASSSAHLLVMSSSNGQFF,TGTGCCAGCAGCAGCGCTCACCTCCTAGTAATGAGCAGTTCAAACGGGCAGTTCTTC
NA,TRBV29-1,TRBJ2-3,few,CSVDGWGAGTDTQYF,TGCAGCGTCGACGGTTGGGGGGCTGGGACAGATACGCAGTATTTT
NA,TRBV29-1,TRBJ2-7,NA,CSVEARGQPDYEQYF,TGCAGCGTTGAAGCTCGAGGGCAACCGGACTACGAGCAGTACTTC
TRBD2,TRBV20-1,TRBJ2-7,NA,CSARDPGLAEQYF,TGCAGTGCTAGAGATCCGGGACTAGCGGAGCAGTACTTC
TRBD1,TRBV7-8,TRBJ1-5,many,CASSFAGGSQPQHF,TGTGCCAGCAGCTTTGCAGGGGGAAGTCAGCCCCAGCATTTT
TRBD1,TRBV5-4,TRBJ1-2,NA,CASSLPKSGTGSYGYTF,TGTGCCAGCAGCTTACCGAAGAGCGGGACAGGGAGCTATGGCTACACCTTC
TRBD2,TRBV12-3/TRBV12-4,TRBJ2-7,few,CASSRTSGGREQYF,TGTGCCAGCAGCAGGACTAGCGGGGGGAGGGAGCAGTACTTC
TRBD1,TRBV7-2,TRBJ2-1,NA,CASSLTGTVDEQFF,TGTGCCAGCAGCCTAACGGGGACAGTAGATGAGCAGTTCTTC
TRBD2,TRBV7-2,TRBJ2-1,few,CASSLGKAGVGEQFF,TGTGCCAGCAGCTTAGGGAAAGCGGGGGTAGGTGAGCAGTTCTTC
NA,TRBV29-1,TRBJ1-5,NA,CSVRVAPYSNQPQHF,TGCAGCGTAAGGGTGGCGCCGTATAGCAATCAGCCCCAGCATTTT
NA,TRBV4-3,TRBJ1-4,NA,CASSLSGQLNEKLFF,TGCGCCAGCAGCCTTAGCGGACAACTCAATGAAAAACTGTTTTTT